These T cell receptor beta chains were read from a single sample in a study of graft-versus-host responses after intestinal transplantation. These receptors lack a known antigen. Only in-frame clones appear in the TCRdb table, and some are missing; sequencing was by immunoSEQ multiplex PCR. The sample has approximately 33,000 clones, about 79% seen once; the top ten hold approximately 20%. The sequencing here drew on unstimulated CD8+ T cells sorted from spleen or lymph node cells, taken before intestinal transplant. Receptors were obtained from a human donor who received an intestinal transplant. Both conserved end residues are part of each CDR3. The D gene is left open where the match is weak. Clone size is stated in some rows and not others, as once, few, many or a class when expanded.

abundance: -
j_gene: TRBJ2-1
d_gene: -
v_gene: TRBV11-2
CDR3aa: CASSWTEYNEQFF
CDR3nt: TGTGCCAGCAGCTGGACAGAATACAATGAGCAGTTCTTC

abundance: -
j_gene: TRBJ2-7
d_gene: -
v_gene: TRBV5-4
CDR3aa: CASSQEWDNQEQYF
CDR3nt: TGCGCCAGCAGCCAAGAATGGGACAACCAAGAGCAGTACTTC

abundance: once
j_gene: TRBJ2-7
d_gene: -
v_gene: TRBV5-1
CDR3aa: CASSWTPSYEQYF
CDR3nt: TGCGCCAGCAGCTGGACACCCTCCTACGAGCAGTACTTC

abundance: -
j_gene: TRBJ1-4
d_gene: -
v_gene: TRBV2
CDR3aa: CASSLIARGNEKLFF
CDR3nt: TGTGCCAGCAGCCTTATTGCCCGGGGTAATGAAAAACTGTTTTTT

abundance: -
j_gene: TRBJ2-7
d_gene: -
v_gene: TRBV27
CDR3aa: CASSFGPSYEQYF
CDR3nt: TGTGCCAGCAGTTTTGGGCCTTCCTACGAGCAGTACTTC

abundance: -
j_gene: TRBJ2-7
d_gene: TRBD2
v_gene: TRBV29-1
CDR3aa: CSAREAYEQYF
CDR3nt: TGCAGCGCTCGGGAGGCATACGAGCAGTACTTC

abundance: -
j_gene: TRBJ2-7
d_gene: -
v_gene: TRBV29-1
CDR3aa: CSVSPGAHYEQYF
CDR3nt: TGCAGCGTGTCGCCCGGAGCACACTACGAGCAGTACTTC

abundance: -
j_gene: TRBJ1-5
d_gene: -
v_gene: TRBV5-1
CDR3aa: CANPRGHNNQPQHF
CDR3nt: TGCGCCAACCCAAGGGGACACAACAATCAGCCCCAGCATTTT

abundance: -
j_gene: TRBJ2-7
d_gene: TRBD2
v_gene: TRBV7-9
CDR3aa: CASSFGLAGAYEQYF
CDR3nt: TGTGCCAGCAGCTTCGGACTAGCGGGAGCATACGAGCAGTACTTC

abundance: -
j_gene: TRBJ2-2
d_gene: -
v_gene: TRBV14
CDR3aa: CASSTDPNTGELFF
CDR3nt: TGTGCCAGCAGTACAGACCCGAACACCGGGGAGCTGTTTTTT

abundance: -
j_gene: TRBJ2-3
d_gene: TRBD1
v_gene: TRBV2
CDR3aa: CASRDLTGGVEDTQYF
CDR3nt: TGTGCCAGCAGAGACTTGACAGGGGGCGTAGAGGATACGCAGTATTTT

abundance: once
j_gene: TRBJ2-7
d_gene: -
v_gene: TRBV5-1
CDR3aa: CASSLPIGQGSYEQYF
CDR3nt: TGCGCCAGCAGCTTGCCTATCGGTCAGGGATCCTACGAGCAGTACTTC

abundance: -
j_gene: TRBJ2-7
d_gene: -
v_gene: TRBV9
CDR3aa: CASSAHARDEQYF
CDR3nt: TGTGCCAGCAGCGCCCACGCGAGGGACGAGCAGTACTTC

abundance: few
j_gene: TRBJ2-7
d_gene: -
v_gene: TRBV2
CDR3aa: CASSEGAVVYEQYF
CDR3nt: TGTGCCAGCAGTGAAGGGGCTGTTGTCTACGAGCAGTACTTC

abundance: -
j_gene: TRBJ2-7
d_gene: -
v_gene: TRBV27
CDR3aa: CASSFRGTYEQYF
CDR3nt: TGTGCCAGCAGTTTCCGGGGGACCTACGAGCAGTACTTC

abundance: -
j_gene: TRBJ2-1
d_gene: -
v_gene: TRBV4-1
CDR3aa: CASSQISNEQFF
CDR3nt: TGCGCCAGCAGCCAAATATCGAATGAGCAGTTCTTC

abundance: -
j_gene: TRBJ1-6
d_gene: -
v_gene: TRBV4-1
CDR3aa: CASRDTGILNNSPLHF
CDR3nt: TGCGCCAGCAGGGACACAGGGATCCTGAATAATTCACCCCTCCACTTT

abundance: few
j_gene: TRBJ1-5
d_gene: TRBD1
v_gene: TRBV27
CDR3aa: CASSTRQGFHQPQHF
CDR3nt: TGTGCCAGCAGTACAAGACAGGGGTTTCATCAGCCCCAGCATTTT

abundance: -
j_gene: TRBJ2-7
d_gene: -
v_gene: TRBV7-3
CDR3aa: CASSLQDSYEQYF
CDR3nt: TGTGCCAGCAGCTTGCAGGACTCCTACGAGCAGTACTTC

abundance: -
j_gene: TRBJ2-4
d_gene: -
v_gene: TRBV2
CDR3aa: CASEGRGWDIQYF
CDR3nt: TGTGCCAGCGAAGGCAGGGGTTGGGACATTCAGTACTTC

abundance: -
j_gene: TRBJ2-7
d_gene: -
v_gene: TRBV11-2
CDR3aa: CASSLGALALDEQYF
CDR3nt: TGTGCCAGCAGCTTAGGGGCGCTAGCGTTAGACGAGCAGTACTTC

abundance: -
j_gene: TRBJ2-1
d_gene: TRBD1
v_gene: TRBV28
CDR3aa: CASSPQYSRDRGSYNEQFF
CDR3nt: TGTGCCAGCAGTCCACAGTACTCCCGGGACAGGGGTTCCTACAATGAGCAGTTCTTC

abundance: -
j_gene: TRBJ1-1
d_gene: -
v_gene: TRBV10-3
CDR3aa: CAITSEASTEAFF
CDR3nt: TGTGCCATCACATCCGAGGCTAGCACTGAAGCTTTCTTT

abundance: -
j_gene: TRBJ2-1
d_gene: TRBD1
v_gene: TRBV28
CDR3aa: CASTKPGQGDNEQFF
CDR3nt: TGTGCCAGCACCAAACCGGGACAGGGAGACAATGAGCAGTTCTTC

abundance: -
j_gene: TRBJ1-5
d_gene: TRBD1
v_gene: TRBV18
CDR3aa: CASSPSSPGDRGNQPQHF
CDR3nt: TGTGCCAGCTCCCCATCATCCCCAGGCGACAGGGGCAATCAGCCCCAGCATTTT

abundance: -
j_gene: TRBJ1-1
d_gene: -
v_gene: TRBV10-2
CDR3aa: CASSARRGKDTEAFF
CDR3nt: TGCGCCAGCAGCGCCCGGCGAGGAAAAGATACTGAAGCTTTCTTT

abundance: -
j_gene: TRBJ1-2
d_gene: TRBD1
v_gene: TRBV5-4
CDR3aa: CASSGPGTVYGYTF
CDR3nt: TGTGCCAGCAGCGGCCCCGGGACAGTCTATGGCTACACCTTC

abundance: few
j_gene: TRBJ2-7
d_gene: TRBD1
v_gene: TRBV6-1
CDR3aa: CASTGTGGYEQYF
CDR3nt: TGTGCCAGCACCGGGACAGGGGGTTACGAGCAGTACTTC